The clone carrying this T cell receptor beta chain was seen ten or more times. The data are from a study of human T cells and chemical hapten exposure. Study background: Patients, chiefly female, had alopecia areata, totalis or universalis.

Germline V gene data show CDR1 as SGHAT and CDR2 as FQDESV (reference sequence). There are 13 residues in the CDR3. Trimming removed 6 bases from V and 1 base from J, with 9 bases in between. The time point denotes: patch test 1, 2 weeks after DPC sensitization. Treatment indicated: therapeutic diphenylcyclopropenone sensitization with weekly scalp DPC. Donation of samples came from alopecia patients who were 18 to 70 years old and suitable for DPC. TCRdb recomputed calls from the RACE reads with MiXCR, one row per CDR3 protein. The sample lists 150,000 to 200,000 distinct CDR3 sequences, about 14% seen once, with less than 2% in the top ten.

The chain links TRBV11-1 to TRBJ2-5, with D possibly TRBD2 on 6 matching bases. The receptor was isolated from a woman aged 30 to 39 with alopecia areata. Some clones in this sample may be carry-over from other donors' samples. Sequencing used whole blood, obtained in connection with sensitization to the hapten diphenylcyclopropenone (DPC). DNA of the CDR3: TGTGCCAGCAGTGGGACTTTCCAAGAGACCCAGTACTTC. Its protein product is CASSGTFQETQYF. Full variable domain (remainder filled in from reference TRBV11-1 and TRBJ2-5): EAEVAQSPRYKITEKSQAVAFWCDPISGHATLYWYRQILGQGPELLVQFQDESVVDDSQLPKDRFSAERLKGVDSTLKIQPAELGDSAMYLCASSGTFQETQYFGPGTRLLVL.